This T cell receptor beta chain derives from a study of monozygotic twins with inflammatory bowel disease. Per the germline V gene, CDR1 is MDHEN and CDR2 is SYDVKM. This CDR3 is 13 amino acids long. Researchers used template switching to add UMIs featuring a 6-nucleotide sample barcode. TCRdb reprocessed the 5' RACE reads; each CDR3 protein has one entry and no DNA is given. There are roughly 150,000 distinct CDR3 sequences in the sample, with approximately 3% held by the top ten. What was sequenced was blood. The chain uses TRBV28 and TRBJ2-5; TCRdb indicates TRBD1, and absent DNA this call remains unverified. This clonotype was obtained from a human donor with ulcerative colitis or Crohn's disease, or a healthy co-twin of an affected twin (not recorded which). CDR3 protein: CASSRTDQETQNF.